Listed here are 6 T cell receptor beta chains from one sample, sequenced in a study of response to subunit inactivated influenza vaccine. From the RT-PCR reads, TCRdb called clonotypes with MiXCR, one entry per CDR3 protein. The repertoire holds 800,000 to 1,000,000 distinct CDR3 sequences, with about 20% as singletons. The input for sequencing was PBMCs from blood, taken around 5 days after vaccination. The receptors here all came from a man between 45 and 60 years old who received an inactivated influenza vaccine.

V gene TRBV6-5 combines with J gene TRBJ2-1; no firm D call. Trimming took off 4 bases at V and 4 bases at J, with 8 bases between the two ends. Germline assignment: CDR1 MNHEY and CDR2 SVGAGI. The CDR3 is 13 residues long. Here the CDR3 DNA reads TGTGCCAGCAGTTCCGCCAGGTACAATGAGCAGTTCTTC. This gives the protein CASSSARYNEQFF.

This clonotype has a handful of counts. The V and J genes are TRBV12-3 or TRBV12-4 and TRBJ1-1, with D possibly being TRBD1 (5 bases). Trimming removed 3 bases from V and 4 bases from J, with 12 bases in between. The CDR3 has 14 residues. This CDR3 reads CASSFGGGITEAFF. The CDR3 nucleotides are TGTGCCAGCAGTTTCGGGGGAGGGATCACTGAAGCTTTCTTT.

The gene calls are TRBV24-1 and TRBJ2-2, with D maybe TRBD2 (5 bases). This CDR3 has 14 amino acids. Trimming left V 4 bases short and J 7 bases short, with 12 bases between. Germline CDR1 reads KGHDR; CDR2 reads SFDVKD. The CDR3, as DNA: TGTGCCACCAGTGACCCCACTAGTTTCGGGGAGCTGTTTTTT. It encodes CATSDPTSFGELFF.

This clonotype showed up just a few times. The chain is built from TRBV5-6 and TRBJ2-7, with TRBD2 matching 9 bases. This CDR3 region has 15 residues. CDR1 and CDR2 (germline): SGHDT, YYEEEE. With 6 bases clipped from V and 1 base from J, the junction kept 8 bases outside the gene matches. Written as DNA, the CDR3 is TGTGCCAGCAACATAGCGGGGGCTTTATCCTACGAGCAGTACTTC. The encoded protein is CASNIAGALSYEQYF.

The J gene is TRBJ2-1, the V gene TRBV7-9, with 9 bases aligning to TRBD1. This CDR3 is built from 15 residues. Germline V gene sequence: CDR1 SEHNR, CDR2 FQNEAQ (reference sequence). Trimming cost V 3 bases and J 9 bases; bases outside gene matches: 9. CDR3 in DNA: TGTGCCAGCAGCTTCGGGACAGGGAGGGGGGGTGAGCAGTTCTTC. Protein: CASSFGTGRGGEQFF. The full variable domain, with the rest looked up from reference TRBV7-9 and TRBJ2-1, is DTGVSQNPRHKITKRGQNVTFRCDPISEHNRLYWYRQTLGQGPEFLTYFQNEAQLEKSRLLSDRFSAERPKGSFSTLEIQRTEQGDSAMYLCASSFGTGRGGEQFFGPGTRLTVL.

CDR3 sequence: CASSDQQQRWDEQFF. CDR3 DNA: TGTGCCAGCAGTGATCAGCAGCAAAGGTGGGATGAGCAGTTCTTC. J is TRBJ2-1 and V is TRBV2; no clear D. V was pared by 3 bases and J by 8 bases, with 17 bases between. Germline V lookup: CDR1 SNHLY, CDR2 FYNNEI. CDR3 length equals 15 residues.